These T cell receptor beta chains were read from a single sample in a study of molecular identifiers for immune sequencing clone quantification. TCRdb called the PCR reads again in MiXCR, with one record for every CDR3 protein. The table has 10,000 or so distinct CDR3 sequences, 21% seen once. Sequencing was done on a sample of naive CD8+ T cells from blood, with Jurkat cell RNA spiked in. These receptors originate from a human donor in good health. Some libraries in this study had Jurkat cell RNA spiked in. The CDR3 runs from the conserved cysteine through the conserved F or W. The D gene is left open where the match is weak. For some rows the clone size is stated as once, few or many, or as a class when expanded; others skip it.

cdr3_nt: TGTGCCAGCAGTCCTTTTAGCGCAGATACGCAGTATTTT
cdr3_aa: CASSPFSADTQYF
d_call: .
clone_size: many
v_call: TRBV12-3/TRBV12-4
j_call: TRBJ2-3

cdr3_nt: TGTGCCACGGGCCGGGGGACTAGCCCTTCGGATGAGCAGTTCTTC
cdr3_aa: CATGRGTSPSDEQFF
d_call: TRBD2
clone_size: medium-sized
v_call: TRBV27
j_call: TRBJ2-1

cdr3_nt: TGCGCTAGCAACTCATTAGGGCTACTGAACACTGAAGCTTTCTTT
cdr3_aa: CASNSLGLLNTEAFF
d_call: .
clone_size: .
v_call: TRBV5-1
j_call: TRBJ1-1

cdr3_nt: TGTGCCAGCAGTTTCTTAAGTAGTCGGACCGGGGAGCTGTTTTTT
cdr3_aa: CASSFLSSRTGELFF
d_call: .
clone_size: medium-sized
v_call: TRBV27
j_call: TRBJ2-2

cdr3_nt: TGTGCCAGCAGCCACTTGGGCGCTAGCGGGAGCGAGCAGTACTTC
cdr3_aa: CASSHLGASGSEQYF
d_call: TRBD2
clone_size: few
v_call: TRBV7-9
j_call: TRBJ2-7

cdr3_nt: TGTGCCTGGCGTCGGGCCCGGGCCTTAAATGGCTACACCTTC
cdr3_aa: CAWRRARALNGYTF
d_call: .
clone_size: .
v_call: TRBV30
j_call: TRBJ1-2

cdr3_nt: TGTGCCAGCAGTACTAGGACAGGGGGTATCACTGAAGCTTTCTTT
cdr3_aa: CASSTRTGGITEAFF
d_call: TRBD1
clone_size: medium-sized
v_call: TRBV27
j_call: TRBJ1-1

cdr3_nt: TGTGCCAGCAGTTCAACGGACAGGGTAGCAGATACGCAGTATTTT
cdr3_aa: CASSSTDRVADTQYF
d_call: TRBD1
clone_size: medium-sized
v_call: TRBV28
j_call: TRBJ2-3

cdr3_nt: TGCAGCGTTGAAGGCTACAGAGACACAGATACGCAGTATTTT
cdr3_aa: CSVEGYRDTDTQYF
d_call: .
clone_size: medium-sized
v_call: TRBV29-1
j_call: TRBJ2-3

cdr3_nt: TGTGCCAGCAGCGGAACCAGGGAGCTGTTTTTT
cdr3_aa: CASSGTRELFF
d_call: .
clone_size: .
v_call: TRBV7-9
j_call: TRBJ2-2

cdr3_nt: TGTGCCAGCAGCCCGACACTCTATAGCAATCAGCCCCAGCATTTT
cdr3_aa: CASSPTLYSNQPQHF
d_call: .
clone_size: medium-sized
v_call: TRBV7-2
j_call: TRBJ1-5

cdr3_nt: TGCGCCAGCAGCCAGAGCGGGGGGTTTCGAGATGAGCAGTTCTTC
cdr3_aa: CASSQSGGFRDEQFF
d_call: TRBD2
clone_size: medium-sized
v_call: TRBV4-1
j_call: TRBJ2-1

cdr3_nt: TGTGCCAGTAGTATAGGCGGTACGAACACTGAAGCTTTCTTT
cdr3_aa: CASSIGGTNTEAFF
d_call: .
clone_size: medium-sized
v_call: TRBV19
j_call: TRBJ1-1

cdr3_nt: TGCAGCGTTGAAGGGTATCTCGGCAATGAGCAGTTCTTC
cdr3_aa: CSVEGYLGNEQFF
d_call: .
clone_size: medium-sized
v_call: TRBV29-1
j_call: TRBJ2-1

cdr3_nt: TGCGCCAGCAGTCGGGGACCGACGCTAGCCAAAAACGTTCAGTACTTC
cdr3_aa: CASSRGPTLAKNVQYF
d_call: .
clone_size: many
v_call: TRBV23-1
j_call: TRBJ2-4

cdr3_nt: TGTGCCAGTAGTATAGGGGGAGTTGGCACTGAAGCTTTCTTT
cdr3_aa: CASSIGGVGTEAFF
d_call: .
clone_size: many
v_call: TRBV19
j_call: TRBJ1-1

cdr3_nt: TGTGCCAGCAGCTCAGTAGTCGGAAATGAGCAGTTCTTC
cdr3_aa: CASSSVVGNEQFF
d_call: .
clone_size: medium-sized
v_call: TRBV11-2
j_call: TRBJ2-1

cdr3_nt: TGCAGCGGGGGACAGGGAGCCTACGAGCAGTACTTC
cdr3_aa: CSGGQGAYEQYF
d_call: TRBD1
clone_size: few
v_call: TRBV29-1
j_call: TRBJ2-7

cdr3_nt: TGTGCCAGCAGCTTTGGAAGAGGGAGCTACGAGCAGTACTTC
cdr3_aa: CASSFGRGSYEQYF
d_call: .
clone_size: medium-sized
v_call: TRBV7-2
j_call: TRBJ2-7

cdr3_nt: TGCAGTGCTAGGAATGAGGGGCGCGAGCAGTACTTC
cdr3_aa: CSARNEGREQYF
d_call: .
clone_size: .
v_call: TRBV20-1
j_call: TRBJ2-7

cdr3_nt: TGTGCCAGCAGTCCCAACGCCGTTACACAACTACCCTCCTACAATGAGCAGTTCTTC
cdr3_aa: CASSPNAVTQLPSYNEQFF
d_call: .
clone_size: many
v_call: TRBV28
j_call: TRBJ2-1

cdr3_nt: TGCAGCGTTCCGCTCGGGGTCGGCACTGAAGCTTTCTTT
cdr3_aa: CSVPLGVGTEAFF
d_call: .
clone_size: many
v_call: TRBV29-1
j_call: TRBJ1-1

cdr3_nt: TGTGCCAGAAGCTTAGACACACGAAAACATTCAGACGGGTACTTC
cdr3_aa: CARSLDTRKHSDGYF
d_call: .
clone_size: once
v_call: TRBV5-3
j_call: TRBJ2-4

cdr3_nt: TGTGCCAGCAGCGCCTTGGGGCGGGAGGCGATCAGCTCCTACAATGAGCGGTTCTTC
cdr3_aa: CASSALGREAISSYNERFF
d_call: TRBD2
clone_size: .
v_call: TRBV7-9
j_call: TRBJ2-1